What follows is one T cell receptor (beta chain) and its context. What it binds is unknown. This record belongs to a study of lymphopenia after photon versus proton radiotherapy. Study findings and constraints: Survival link was tested only in deceased patients; proton benefit remains a possibility.

CDR3 length: 14 amino acids. The germline gives CDR1 LNHDA, CDR2 SQIVND (reference sequence). Trimming removed 1 base at V and 9 bases at J, with 13 bases between. TCRdb keeps only in-frame clones here, not all; method: immunoSEQ multiplex PCR. The table shows tens of thousands of clones, with around 90% occurring only once. The sequencing used peripheral blood, collected from a patient treated with photon-based radiotherapy. The gene calls are TRBV19 and TRBJ1-5; D gene ambiguous. This receptor was taken from a woman between 65 and 79 years old with pancreatic cancer. This chain's CDR3 is CASSIGIGPAPQHF. CDR3 DNA sequence: TGTGCCAGTAGTATAGGGATCGGGCCTGCGCCCCAGCATTTT.